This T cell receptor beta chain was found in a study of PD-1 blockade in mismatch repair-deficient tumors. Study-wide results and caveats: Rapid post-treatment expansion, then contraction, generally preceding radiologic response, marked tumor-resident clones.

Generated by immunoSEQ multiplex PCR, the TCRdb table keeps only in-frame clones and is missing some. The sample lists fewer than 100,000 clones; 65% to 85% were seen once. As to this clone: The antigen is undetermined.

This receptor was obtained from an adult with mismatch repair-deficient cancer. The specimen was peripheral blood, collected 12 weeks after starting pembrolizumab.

For the CDR3, the DNA is TGTGCCAGCAGGGCTAGCGGGGCCTACGAGCAGTACTTC. Encoded protein: CASRASGAYEQYF. The chain uses TRBV6-5 and TRBJ2-7; 9 nucleotides line up with TRBD2. The CDR3 runs 13 residues. Per the germline V gene, CDR1 is MNHEY and CDR2 is SVGAGI. With 6 bases clipped from V and 2 bases from J, the junction kept 2 bases outside the gene matches.